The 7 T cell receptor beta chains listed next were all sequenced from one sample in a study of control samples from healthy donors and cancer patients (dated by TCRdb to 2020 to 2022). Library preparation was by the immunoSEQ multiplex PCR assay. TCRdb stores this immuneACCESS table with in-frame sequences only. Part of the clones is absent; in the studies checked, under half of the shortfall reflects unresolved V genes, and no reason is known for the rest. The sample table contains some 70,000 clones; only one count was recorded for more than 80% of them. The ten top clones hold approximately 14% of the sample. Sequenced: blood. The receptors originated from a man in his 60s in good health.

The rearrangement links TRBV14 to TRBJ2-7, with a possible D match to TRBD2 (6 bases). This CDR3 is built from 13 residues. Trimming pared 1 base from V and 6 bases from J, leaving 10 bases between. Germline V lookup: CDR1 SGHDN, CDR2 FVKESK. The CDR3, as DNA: TGTGCCAGCAGCCAAGGGCGGGGATCCGAGCAGTACTTC. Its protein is CASSQGRGSEQYF. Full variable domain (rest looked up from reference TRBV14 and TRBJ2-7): EAGVTQFPSHSVIEKGQTVTLRCDPISGHDNLYWYRRVMGKEIKFLLHFVKESKQDESGMPNNRFLAERTGGTYSTLKVQPAELEDSGVYFCASSQGRGSEQYFGPGTRLTVT.

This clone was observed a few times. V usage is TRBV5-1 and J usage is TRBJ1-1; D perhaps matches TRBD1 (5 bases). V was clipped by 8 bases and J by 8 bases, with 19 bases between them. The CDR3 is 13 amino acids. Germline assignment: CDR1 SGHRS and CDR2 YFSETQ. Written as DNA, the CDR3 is TGCGCCAGTGGAGGAGGCAGGGAGCAAGAAGCTTTCTTT. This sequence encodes CASGGGREQEAFF.

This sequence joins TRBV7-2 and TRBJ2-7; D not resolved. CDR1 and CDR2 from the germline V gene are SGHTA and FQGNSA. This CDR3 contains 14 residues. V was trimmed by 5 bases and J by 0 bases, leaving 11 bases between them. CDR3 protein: CASSPALSSYEQYF. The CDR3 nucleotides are TGTGCCAGCAGCCCTGCGTTGAGCTCCTACGAGCAGTACTTC.

CDR3 amino acids: CASSKGQGKQPQHF. CDR3 DNA sequence: TGTGCCAGCAGTAAGGGACAGGGAAAGCAGCCCCAGCATTTT. This sequence joins TRBV2 and TRBJ1-5; 9 bases fit TRBD1. CDR3 length: 14 amino acids. V shed 5 bases and J 7 bases; nucleotides not matched to a gene: 6. The V gene's germline CDR1 is SNHLY and CDR2 FYNNEI.

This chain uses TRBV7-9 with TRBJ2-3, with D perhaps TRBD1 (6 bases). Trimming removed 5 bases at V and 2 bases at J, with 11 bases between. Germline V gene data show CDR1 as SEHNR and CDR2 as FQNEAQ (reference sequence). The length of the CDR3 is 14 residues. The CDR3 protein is CASSLRTVTDTQYF. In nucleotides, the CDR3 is TGTGCCAGCAGCCTCCGGACAGTCACAGATACGCAGTATTTT.

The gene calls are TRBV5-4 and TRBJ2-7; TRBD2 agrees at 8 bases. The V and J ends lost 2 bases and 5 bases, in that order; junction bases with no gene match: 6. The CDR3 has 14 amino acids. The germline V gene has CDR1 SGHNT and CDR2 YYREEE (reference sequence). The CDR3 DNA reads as TGTGCCAGCAGCTTAAGCGGGAGCGTAGACGAGCAGTACTTC. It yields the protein CASSLSGSVDEQYF.

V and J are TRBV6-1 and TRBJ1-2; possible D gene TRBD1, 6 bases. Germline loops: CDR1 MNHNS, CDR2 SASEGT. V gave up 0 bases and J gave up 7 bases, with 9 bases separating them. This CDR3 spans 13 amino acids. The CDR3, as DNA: TGTGCCAGCAGTGAAGCGGGGGGCGGTGGCTACACCTTC. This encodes CASSEAGGGGYTF.